This T cell receptor beta chain was profiled in a study of beta chain features in type 1 diabetes (dated by TCRdb to 2017 to 2018). Describing the broader study: Patients and healthy donors did not differ in mean age, gender distribution, total cell number or subset yield. A total of around 100 million sorted cells were examined across all samples, and RNA yield correlated strongly with the number of cells per subset. In the study, recently diagnosed type 1 diabetes patients and matched healthy donors were compared on the TCRB repertoires of their sorted circulating CD4+ T cell subsets. Naive and central memory subsets were obtained from all 30 or so donors, but regulatory and stem cell-like memory subsets were isolated from only 8 patients and roughly 8 healthy donors.

All of the isolated RNA was reverse transcribed with the High Capacity cDNA Reverse Transcription Kit, so expressed TCRB transcripts were sequenced. Deep immunoSEQ sequencing was performed on naive, central memory and regulatory T cell samples, with an average of roughly 3.3 million total reads per sample. Sorted cells were lysed in RLT buffer and RNA was extracted with DNase-treated RNeasy Micro or Mini kits, depending on cell number. Each cell subset was processed on its own to prevent cross-contamination, while patient and healthy donor samples were processed together. The immunoSEQ multiplex PCR was used to amplify TCRB sequences from cDNA, generating 87-bp fragments that spanned the CDR3 region. Amplicons were sequenced on the Illumina HiSeq platform. The original methods were these. Synthetic template baselines were used to correct PCR bias computationally, reads within Hamming distance 2 were collapsed together, and singletons that could not be merged were discarded. Reads were aligned against IMGT so that V, D and J genes, CDR3 length and insertions or deletions at six rearrangement sites could be assigned. Clonotype counts were normalized to sorted cell number within each subset before computing true diversity and Gini coefficients with the tcR R package. The overlap coefficient, calculated on TCRB nucleotide sequences, was used to measure repertoire sharing. TCRdb carries this immuneACCESS record with in-frame sequences only. Its versions omit some clonotypes, under half of them owing to an unresolved V gene in the studies checked, with the rest unexplained. Clonal size and the V and J genes are those of that table, whereas D and trimming came from the DNA. In all, the sample holds a few hundred thousand clones, and approximately 15% of those were seen once. More than 6.5% of the sample comes from the top ten.

Results and caveats for the whole study, not just this receptor: At VDJ recombination sites, patients with type 1 diabetes made fewer insertions and deleted more nucleotides, a pattern implying thymic rearrangement abnormalities. The naive, central memory and regulatory TCRB repertoires appeared to resemble one another more closely among patients than among healthy donors. A moderate but significant shortening of TCRB CDR3 length was observed in type 1 diabetes patients in all four CD4+ subsets. Shorter templates might have been favored by PCR, but patient and control samples were amplified and corrected together, so both groups would have been affected equally by any skew. Only small numbers of individuals were included in the HLA sub-analyses, which left unresolved whether HLA type had any influence on TCRB rearrangement. Because cDNA was sequenced instead of genomic DNA, highly expressing activated cells could be over-represented, though the groups showed no difference in activation or CD3 levels.

On this clone: The antigen this receptor binds is unknown. It has no much larger one-base neighbor in the sample; base qualities were not kept.

Each donor gave one peripheral blood draw, averaging approximately 120 mL, which was collected into heparinised tubes. Naive, central memory, regulatory and stem cell-like memory CD4+ T cells were sorted on a BD FACSAria II using a panel including CD45RO, CCR7, CD25, CD127, CD95 and CD27. All sorted populations exceeded 95% purity. PBMCs were isolated right away by Lymphoprep density gradient centrifugation and were stained directly, without culture. So that batch effects would be minimized, each experiment stained and sorted samples in pairs, pairing one healthy donor with one patient. The sequencing input was central memory CD4+ T cells from blood. This clonotype originated in a man aged 25 to 40 in good health.

The CDR3 loop reads CASSFGTLGIDTQYF. The base sequence is TGCGCCAGCAGCTTTGGGACCCTCGGGATAGATACGCAGTATTTT. The sequence links TRBV5-1 to TRBJ2-3; the D call is tentative, TRBD1 or TRBD2, as each matches 5 bases. V is pared back by 2 bases and J by 5 bases, with 15 bases lying between the germline termini. Measured from the cysteine to the phenylalanine, the CDR3 is 15 residues long. Solely the CDR3 DNA is kept, with 45 bases framed from the first base. The germline V gene supplies CDR1 SGHRS and CDR2 YFSETQ.